This T cell receptor beta chain was sequenced in a study of shared clonotypes between healthy human individuals. Regarding the study as a whole: Sampling covered blood only; tissue repertoires likely differ.

In regard to this clone: The antigen is undetermined.

Nashville, Tennessee was home to all donors, who were Caucasian adults. Generated by immunoSEQ multiplex PCR, the TCRdb table keeps only in-frame clones and is missing some. The data show hundreds of thousands of clones, around 72% seen once. V was trimmed by 5 bases and J by 5 bases, leaving 9 bases between them. In germline, CDR1 is MDHEN, CDR2 SYDVKM. The CDR3 consists of 12 residues. The sequence was obtained from a woman in her thirties in good health. Sequencing used memory CD4+ T cells sorted from blood. Noted subset: CD45RA-negative fraction. The V gene is TRBV28, the J gene TRBJ1-2; D ambiguous. This chain's CDR3 is CASSPRVYGYTF. Here the CDR3 DNA reads TGTGCCAGCAGTCCGAGGGTATATGGCTACACCTTC.